The sequence of this TCR beta chain was determined in a study of molecular identifiers for immune sequencing clone quantification. There are many counts of this clonotype. Germline V gene sequence: CDR1 MGHRA, CDR2 YSYEKL. V was trimmed by 3 bases and J by 1 base, leaving 14 bases between them. The CDR3 extends over 16 amino acids. TCRdb re-called the PCR reads with MiXCR, one entry per CDR3 protein. The data show approximately 630,000 distinct CDR3 sequences, with 25% seen just once and roughly 0.83% held by the top ten. The receptor was derived from a human donor in good health. Some libraries in this study had Jurkat cell RNA spiked in. Specimen: naive CD8+ T cells from blood, with Jurkat cell RNA spiked in. The sample's subset: FACS-sorted CD8+CD4-CCR7+CD45RA+ naive T cells. The rearrangement joins TRBV4-1 to TRBJ2-3; either TRBD1 or TRBD2 may fit D (6 bases each). This CDR3 reads CASSHGRGPRTDTQYF. The CDR3 nucleotides read TGCGCCAGCAGCCACGGCCGGGGGCCCCGCACAGATACGCAGTATTTT.